This TCR beta chain was recorded in a study of T cell changes during pregnancy in multiple sclerosis. Trimming cost V 8 bases and J 2 bases; bases outside gene matches: 6. This CDR3 is built from 15 residues. Germline V gene data show CDR1 as LNHNV and CDR2 as YYDKDF (reference sequence). Profiling relied on immunoSEQ multiplex PCR, and the TCRdb table lists in-frame clones only, not all of them. The repertoire holds 40,000 to 55,000 clones, roughly nine tenths seen once, with less than 5.5% in the top ten. This receptor was taken from a female donor in good health, enrolled as a control in a pregnancy study. The sequences come from peripheral blood, collected in the second trimester of pregnancy. This chain uses TRBV15 with TRBJ2-6; 7 nucleotides agree with TRBD1. Here the CDR3 reads CATALGQAGANVLTF. The CDR3 DNA sequence: TGTGCCACCGCCCTCGGACAGGCTGGGGCCAACGTCCTGACTTTC.